Below are 10 T cell receptor beta chains sequenced from a single sample in a study of CD8+ T cells in alopecia areata (dated by TCRdb to between 2017 and 2018). Preparation of the library involved the immunoSEQ multiplex PCR assay. To provide template for TCR sequencing, every sample had RNA extracted and reverse transcribed into cDNA. TCRdb re-hosts the immuneACCESS table, in-frame sequences only. Its copies lack some clones; in the studies checked, an unresolved V gene accounts for under half of them, and the cause for the rest is not known. Across this sample there are more than 75,000 clones, with about two fifths seen only once. The biggest ten clones account for 1.3% of the sample. Material for sequencing was CD4+ T cells sorted from blood. All receptors come from a human donor with alopecia areata.

This chain links TRBV28 with TRBJ2-3; tentative D call: TRBD1 (5 bases). Trimming cost V 5 bases and J 3 bases, with 9 bases left between them. The CDR3 loop spans 13 amino acids. Germline CDR1 reads MDHEN; CDR2 reads SYDVKM. DNA of the CDR3: TGTGCCAGCAGTCCGAGACAGACAGATACGCAGTATTTT. This translates into CASSPRQTDTQYF.

The chain uses TRBV7-9 and TRBJ2-7; 10 positions match TRBD2. This CDR3 is built from 15 residues. Per the germline V gene, CDR1 is SEHNR and CDR2 is FQNEAQ (reference sequence). V shed 3 bases and J 0 bases; nucleotides not matched to a gene: 2. The CDR3 loop is CASSFSGGISYEQYF. DNA of the CDR3: TGTGCCAGCAGCTTTAGCGGGGGGATCTCCTACGAGCAGTACTTC.

The rearrangement links TRBV18 to TRBJ1-6; perhaps TRBD1 as D (5 bases). Germline V gene data show CDR1 as KGHSH and CDR2 as LQKENI. The CDR3 is made up of 14 amino acids. Trimming removed 3 bases from V and 8 bases from J, with 11 bases in between. The CDR3 DNA sequence: TGTGCCAGCTCACCGAGGGGATCCGATTCACCCCTCCACTTT. It is translated as CASSPRGSDSPLHF.

This clone appeared a few times. The genes are TRBV29-1 and TRBJ1-2; D not certain. Germline V gene data show CDR1 as SQVTM and CDR2 as ANQGSEA. V was trimmed by 2 bases and J by 3 bases, leaving 7 bases between them. The CDR3 is made up of 12 amino acids. Here the CDR3 DNA reads TGCAGCGTTGAAATCCTGGACTATGGCTACACCTTC. As protein: CSVEILDYGYTF.

The rearrangement links TRBV5-1 to TRBJ2-7; the D is unclear. Trimming shortened V by 4 bases and J by 2 bases, and 7 bases separated the two germline ends. The germline V gene encodes CDR1 SGHRS and CDR2 YFSETQ. This CDR3 has 12 amino acids. The CDR3: CASSVNPYEQYF. The CDR3, as DNA: TGCGCCAGCAGCGTCAATCCCTACGAGCAGTACTTC.

The sample holds one count of this clone. The chain carries TRBV6-5 and TRBJ2-5, with TRBD2 matching over 11 bases. This CDR3 contains 15 residues. Germline CDR1 reads MNHEY; CDR2 reads SVGAGI. J gave up 7 bases and V 0 bases, and 4 bases lay outside the gene matches. CDR3: CASSYSFSGGGTQYF. DNA for the CDR3: TGTGCCAGCAGTTACTCGTTTAGCGGGGGGGGGACCCAGTACTTC.

This clone was detected a few times. The chain employs TRBV7-9 and TRBJ1-2, with 7 positions matching TRBD1. The CDR3 has 16 amino acids. V shed 5 bases, J shed 2 bases, and the junction held 11 bases outside the gene matches. CDR1 is SEHNR, CDR2 FQNEAQ, per germline (reference sequence). In DNA, the CDR3 is TGTGCCAGCAGCCCCATTCCACAGGGGCCCAACTATGGCTACACCTTC. Protein product: CASSPIPQGPNYGYTF.

This sequence joins TRBV30 and TRBJ2-5; tentative D call: TRBD1 (6 bases). V lost 5 bases to trimming and J lost 5 bases, with 15 bases between them. The CDR3 sequence is 13 residues long. Per the germline V gene, CDR1 is GTSNPN and CDR2 is SVGIG (reference sequence). CDR3 sequence: CAWGGRASETQYF. CDR3 DNA sequence: TGTGCCTGGGGGGGCAGGGCCTCGGAGACCCAGTACTTC.

About this clone: Within the sample, other DNA sequences also encode this same CDR3. This rearrangement joins TRBV30 to TRBJ2-7; D is possibly TRBD1 or TRBD2 (5 bases each). This CDR3 is 12 amino acids long. V lost 4 bases to trimming and J lost 3 bases, with 10 bases between them. Germline CDR1 reads GTSNPN; CDR2 reads SVGIG (reference sequence). The CDR3 DNA is TGTGCCTGGACCAGGGACGGCTACGAGCAGTACTTC. Protein: CAWTRDGYEQYF.

This clone came up a few times. The chain joins TRBV28 to TRBJ2-7; D is perhaps TRBD2 (5 bases). Germline CDR1 and CDR2: MDHEN and SYDVKM. V lost 6 bases and J 5 bases, leaving 14 bases between the germline ends. CDR3 length equals 13 residues. Here the CDR3 DNA reads TGTGCCAGCAGAATGGGAGCAGCCCACGAGCAGTACTTC. This sequence encodes CASRMGAAHEQYF.